A selection of T cell receptor beta chains follows, all from one sample in a study of metastatic and nonmetastatic thyroid tumors. TCRdb re-clonotyped the PCR reads through MiXCR. The sample consists of about 22,000 clones, 13% to 15% of them appearing once. The sample was tumor tissue. Every receptor here comes from a female donor with papillary thyroid cancer or a benign thyroid nodule (not recorded which). Some clones in this sample may be carry-over from other donors' samples. Both conserved end residues are part of each CDR3. A D gene is named only where the DNA matches it firmly. Only part of the rows carry a size: once, few, many, or a class if the clone is expanded.

j_gene,d_gene,v_gene,abundance,CDR3aa,CDR3nt
TRBJ2-7,.,TRBV30,many,CAWSAGRYEQYF,TGTGCCTGGAGTGCCGGTCGCTACGAGCAGTACTTC
TRBJ1-5,.,TRBV2,many,CASSSEGSGNQPQHF,TGTGCCAGCAGTTCGGAGGGGTCTGGCAATCAGCCCCAGCATTTT
TRBJ2-3,TRBD2,TRBV5-1,.,CASSLSYLAGGRDTQYF,TGCGCCAGCAGCTTGTCGTACCTAGCGGGGGGGCGAGATACGCAGTATTTT
TRBJ1-2,TRBD1,TRBV20-1,many,CSAKDRVGYTF,TGCAGTGCTAAGGACAGGGTTGGCTACACCTTC
TRBJ2-2,TRBD2,TRBV11-1,many,CASSSWTSGSPGGELFF,TGTGCCAGTAGCTCCTGGACTAGCGGGAGTCCCGGCGGGGAGCTGTTTTTT
TRBJ2-2,TRBD2,TRBV6-5,few,CASSDSREGSGELFF,TGTGCCAGCAGTGACTCGAGGGAGGGGAGCGGGGAGCTGTTTTTT
TRBJ2-7,TRBD2,TRBV11-2,.,CASTSVGGAYEQYF,TGTGCCAGCACCTCAGTGGGAGGGGCCTACGAGCAGTACTTC
TRBJ1-4,.,TRBV19,many,CASSKALGEKLFF,TGTGCCAGTAGTAAAGCCCTAGGGGAAAAACTGTTTTTT
TRBJ1-1,.,TRBV29-1,many,CSVQDIFVNTEAFF,TGCAGCGTCCAGGACATATTCGTGAACACTGAAGCTTTCTTT
TRBJ1-3,.,TRBV3-1,many,CASSHAQGGQLGTIYF,TGTGCCAGCAGCCACGCACAAGGAGGACAGTTAGGCACCATATATTTT
TRBJ1-2,.,TRBV5-6,many,CASSLERGGDYGYTF,TGTGCCAGCAGCTTGGAGCGGGGCGGGGACTATGGCTACACCTTC
TRBJ2-7,.,TRBV6-2/TRBV6-3,few,CASIYRGREYEHYF,TGTGCCAGCATTTACCGGGGGCGCGAGTACGAGCATTACTTC
TRBJ2-7,TRBD2,TRBV27,many,CASSFSPPSSGNHEQYF,TGTGCCAGCAGTTTCTCCCCCCCATCTAGCGGGAACCACGAGCAGTACTTC
TRBJ1-1,.,TRBV6-1,.,CASSEAAGWSTEAFF,TGTGCCAGCAGTGAAGCGGCGGGCTGGAGCACTGAAGCTTTCTTT
TRBJ1-1,.,TRBV6-1,many,CTSSRDLNTEAFF,TGTACCAGCAGCCGGGACTTAAACACTGAAGCTTTCTTT
TRBJ1-1,TRBD1,TRBV5-1,many,CASSETGRGTEAFF,TGCGCCAGCAGTGAGACAGGGCGGGGAACTGAAGCTTTCTTT
TRBJ1-2,.,TRBV4-2,many,CAGSQARGVNYGYTF,TGTGCCGGCAGCCAAGCCAGGGGAGTTAACTATGGCTACACCTTC
TRBJ2-5,TRBD2,TRBV6-1,.,CASSERGGTGHDTQYF,TGTGCCAGCAGTGAACGGGGGGGGACGGGCCATGATACCCAGTACTTC
TRBJ2-3,TRBD2,TRBV19,many,CASSIGLADTQYF,TGTGCCAGTAGTATTGGACTAGCGGATACGCAGTATTTT
TRBJ2-1,TRBD1,TRBV7-2,many,CASSAYRGNRDEQFF,TGTGCCAGCAGCGCCTACAGGGGCAATCGGGATGAGCAGTTCTTC
TRBJ1-1,.,TRBV5-1,.,CASSLVPRVMNTEAFF,TGCGCCAGCAGCTTGGTCCCCAGGGTCATGAACACTGAAGCTTTCTTT
TRBJ2-7,.,TRBV5-1,many,CASSLGQPARVEQYF,TGCGCCAGCAGCTTGGGGCAGCCGGCGAGGGTCGAGCAGTACTTC
TRBJ1-1,.,TRBV6-1,many,CASSANFGRSEAFF,TGTGCCAGCAGTGCAAACTTCGGAAGATCTGAAGCTTTCTTT
TRBJ1-1,TRBD1,TRBV5-1,.,CASSYRGRDEAFF,TGCGCCAGCAGCTACAGGGGGCGCGATGAAGCTTTCTTT
TRBJ1-2,.,TRBV7-2,hyperexpanded,CASSPPPRGYTF,TGTGCCAGCAGCCCACCCCCCCGGGGCTACACCTTC
TRBJ2-3,TRBD2,TRBV7-3,.,CASSLPGETSGTDTQYF,TGTGCCAGCAGCTTGCCAGGAGAGACTAGCGGTACGGATACGCAGTATTTT
TRBJ1-6,TRBD1,TRBV20-1,many,CSAREGQSSLHF,TGCAGTGCTAGAGAGGGACAGTCTTCGCTCCACTTT
TRBJ2-2,TRBD1,TRBV12-3/TRBV12-4,.,CASSLGQGGNTGELFF,TGTGCCAGCAGTTTGGGACAGGGAGGCAACACCGGGGAGCTGTTTTTT
TRBJ1-3,.,TRBV20-1,many,CSARDHLGGESGNTIYF,TGCAGTGCTAGAGACCATCTCGGGGGGGAGTCTGGAAACACCATATATTTT
TRBJ1-5,.,TRBV19,many,CASSIGTSRQPQHF,TGTGCCAGTAGTATAGGGACCTCACGGCAGCCCCAGCATTTT
TRBJ2-7,.,TRBV6-1,many,CASRDPRSSSYEQYF,TGTGCCAGCAGGGACCCTCGATCCAGCTCCTACGAGCAGTACTTC
TRBJ2-3,TRBD2,TRBV5-1,many,CASSSFGTSGSGDTQYF,TGCGCCAGCAGCTCGTTCGGGACTAGCGGGTCCGGAGATACGCAGTATTTT
TRBJ1-1,.,TRBV2,.,CASRLDRNTEAFF,TGTGCCAGCAGACTGGACAGGAACACTGAAGCTTTCTTT
TRBJ1-6,.,TRBV12-3/TRBV12-4,many,CASRFGNSPLHF,TGTGCCAGCAGGTTTGGAAATTCACCCCTCCACTTT
TRBJ2-1,TRBD2,TRBV20-1,many,CSAPPGLADNEQFF,TGCAGTGCCCCTCCGGGACTAGCGGACAATGAGCAGTTCTTC
TRBJ2-2,.,TRBV7-2,many,CASSLRRGYTGELFF,TGTGCCAGCAGCTTAAGGCGGGGTTACACCGGGGAGCTGTTTTTT
TRBJ2-7,.,TRBV3-1,.,CASSQKGSGLEQYF,TGTGCCAGCAGCCAAAAGGGAAGCGGGCTCGAGCAGTACTTC
TRBJ2-7,.,TRBV5-1,many,CASSLIWTNSYEQYF,TGCGCCAGCAGCTTGATTTGGACAAACTCCTACGAGCAGTACTTC
TRBJ2-1,.,TRBV3-2,medium-sized,CASSQGGRERNEQFF,TGTGCCAGCAGCCAAGGGGGGAGGGAGCGCAATGAGCAGTTCTTC
TRBJ1-2,.,TRBV19,many,CASSPGWNYGYTF,TGTGCCAGTTCCCCCGGGTGGAACTATGGCTACACCTTC